This T cell receptor (beta chain) was found in a study of cytomegalovirus exposure and HLA in healthy donors. Overall study: Earlier, almost 120 million unique TCR beta sequences were recovered from about 200 million T cells by an analysis.

Study-wide points: Reportedly, fewer N-insertions than the roughly 700-donor mean appeared in an Asian-associated ancestry cluster in a later analysis. Earlier analysis found most TCR beta V segments productive about 90% or about 30% of the time.

This PCR relied on a set of 60 Vbeta primers and 13 Jbeta primers. Original processing notes: A follow-up analysis tallied around 80 million unique TCR beta chains, roughly 11 million shared. Repertoires were generated with immunoSEQ multiplex PCR, while TCRdb's copy carries only in-frame clones and drops some. D and trimming were read from the DNA, whereas the V and J calls and clone size are those reported in that table. The table records 150,000 or so clones, around 84% of them present only once. Per germline, CDR1 SNHLY and CDR2 FYNNEI. J was trimmed by 2 bases and V by 0 bases; bases with no gene match: 7. The CDR3 spans 17 residues. This clone appeared once. Its antigen is currently unknown.

The sample taken for sequencing was PBMCs. The chain is built from TRBV2 and TRBJ1-3, with 7 nucleotides matching TRBD1. The receptor's source is a middle-aged man in good health and CMV-seropositive. The CDR3 region has the DNA TGTGCCAGCAGTGAAGCGATCACCGGGACAGCTGGAAACACCATATATTTT. Its protein product is CASSEAITGTAGNTIYF.